This TCR beta chain was profiled in a study of blood T cell repertoires in COVID-19. Whole-study context: Sources were T cells, B-cell-depleted T cells, or PBMCs; the material itself was cDNA or gDNA.

All enrollees were about 18 to 100 years old and from fewer than 30 US areas. Participants reported their clinical history, and cohort assignment relied on those reports. Recovery among Cohort 3 donors was established by two negative PCRs, clearance, or symptom resolution. TCRdb's copy holds only in-frame clones and misses some; the assay was immunoSEQ multiplex PCR. The sample lists 200,000 to 250,000 clones; 70% to 85% were seen once. V lost 6 bases to trimming and J lost 4 bases; unmatched junction nucleotides: 3. Germline CDR1 KGHSH, CDR2 LQKENI. The CDR3 runs 13 residues. This chain joins TRBV18 and TRBJ1-5, with 7 bases that match TRBD1. Sequenced input: PBMCs or T cells enriched from blood (not recorded which). The receptor's source is a man aged 35 to 55 who had recovered from COVID-19. The CDR3: CASSGQPNQPQHF. The CDR3 nucleotides read TGTGCCAGCTCGGGACAGCCGAATCAGCCCCAGCATTTT.